What follows are 24 T cell receptor beta chains derived from one specimen sequenced in a study of blood T cell repertoires in COVID-19. Libraries were prepared by immunoSEQ multiplex PCR; TCRdb keeps only in-frame clonotypes and omits some of them. This sample has about 170,000 clones, with 80% to 90% found just once. The sequencing input was PBMCs or T cells enriched from blood (not recorded which). These receptors came from a woman aged 50 to 65 in a cohort exposed to, infected with or recovered from COVID-19 (not recorded which).

This chain uses TRBV19 with TRBJ1-1; D might be TRBD1 (6 bases). The CDR3 length is 15 residues. The germline V and J ends were trimmed by 9 bases and 2 bases, with 19 bases remaining between them. Germline CDR1 LNHDA, CDR2 SQIVND (reference sequence). CDR3 bases: TGTGCCAGCATCCCACCCACAGGGACCAACACTGAAGCTTTCTTT. Its translation: CASIPPTGTNTEAFF.

The chain recombines TRBV5-8 with TRBJ1-2, with D hard to call. CDR3 length equals 13 residues. CDR1 and CDR2 from the germline V gene are SGHTS and YDEGEE. Trimming left V 4 bases short and J 4 bases short, with 11 bases between. The chain's CDR3 is CASSRVPAYGYTF. The CDR3 nucleotides are TGTGCCAGCAGCCGGGTGCCTGCCTATGGCTACACCTTC. The entire variable domain, with the rest obtained from reference TRBV5-8 and TRBJ1-2, is as follows: EAGVTQSPTHLIKTRGQQATLRCSPISGHTSVYWYQQALGLGLQFLLWYDEGEERNRGNFPPRFSGRQFPNYSSELNVNALELEDSALYLCASSRVPAYGYTFGSGTRLTVV.

The chain links TRBV5-1 to TRBJ2-1, with a possible D match to TRBD2 (6 bases). The CDR3 length is 15 residues. V was shortened by 4 bases and J by 3 bases, with 14 bases between the two germline ends. Germline V lookup: CDR1 SGHRS, CDR2 YFSETQ. CDR3 residues: CASSDGSSLYNEQFF. The CDR3 DNA is TGCGCCAGCAGCGACGGGAGTTCCCTCTACAATGAGCAGTTCTTC.

This sequence joins TRBV10-1 and TRBJ2-1; D gene uncertain. Trimming shortened V by 0 bases and J by 5 bases, and 8 bases separated the two germline ends. The germline CDR1 and CDR2 sequences are WNHNN and SYGVQD (reference sequence). This CDR3 contains 14 residues. CDR3 coding DNA: TGCGCCAGCAGTGAGTCGAGTCTAAACAATGAGCAGTTCTTC. Translation gives CASSESSLNNEQFF.

The genes are TRBV11-2 and TRBJ1-4, with unresolved D. Deletions cut 7 bases from V and 5 bases from J, with 11 bases between. The CDR3 covers 13 residues. Per germline, CDR1 SGHAT and CDR2 FQNNGV. CDR3 region: CASTSQRNEKLFF. The CDR3 nucleotides are TGTGCCAGCACCTCACAACGAAATGAAAAACTGTTTTTT.

A word on this clone: This CDR3 is also generated by other DNA sequences in the sample. This chain joins TRBV5-4 and TRBJ1-1, with TRBD1 as a possible D gene (5 bases). The CDR3 runs 11 residues. Trimming removed 3 bases at V and 8 bases at J, with 8 bases between. CDR1 and CDR2 from the germline V gene are SGHNT and YYREEE (reference sequence). For the CDR3, the DNA is TGTGCCAGCAGCTATCGGACAGAAGCTTTCTTT. Translating gives CASSYRTEAFF.

For this clone: This may stem from a read error, because a much larger clone lies one nucleotide away. Other nucleotide sequences from this sample produce the same CDR3. This sequence joins TRBV19 and TRBJ1-1; 7 nucleotides line up with TRBD1. Germline loops: CDR1 LNHDA, CDR2 SQIVND (reference sequence). The CDR3 extends over 15 amino acids. V lost 8 bases and J lost 6; bases outside the gene matches: 15. This chain's CDR3 is CASLTRGTLGAEAFF. CDR3 bases: TGTGCCAGTTTGACCAGGGGGACCTTAGGCGCTGAAGCTTTCTTT. Complete variable domain (other parts from reference TRBV19 and TRBJ1-1): DGGITQSPKYLFRKEGQNVTLSCEQNLNHDAMYWYRQDPGQGLRLIYYSQIVNDFQKGDIAEGYSVSREKKESFPLTVTSAQKNPTAFYLCASLTRGTLGAEAFFGQGTRLTVV.

The V gene is TRBV5-8, the J gene TRBJ2-5; possibly TRBD2 for D (5 bases). The CDR3 runs to 16 residues. The germline gives CDR1 SGHTS, CDR2 YDEGEE. V lost 1 base and J lost 0, with 13 bases in between. The CDR3 here is CASSLRGNSYQETQYF. In DNA form, the CDR3 reads TGTGCCAGCAGCTTGCGGGGAAATTCGTACCAAGAGACCCAGTACTTC.

The chain recombines TRBV7-2 with TRBJ2-4, with 10 bases lining up with TRBD1. This CDR3 region has 17 residues. The V gene end was trimmed by 2 bases and the J gene end by 8 bases; junction bases not matched to a gene: 12. Germline V gene data show CDR1 as SGHTA and CDR2 as FQGNSA. The CDR3 region is CASSLSRTGGNQDIQYF. The CDR3 DNA reads as TGTGCCAGCAGCTTATCTCGGACAGGGGGGAACCAGGACATTCAGTACTTC. Based on the CDR3 plus reference TRBV7-2 and TRBJ2-4, the full variable domain is GAGVSQSPSNKVTEKGKDVELRCDPISGHTALYWYRQSLGQGLEFLIYFQGNSAPDKSGLPSDRFSAERTGGSVSTLTIQRTQQEDSAVYLCASSLSRTGGNQDIQYFGAGTRLSVL.

This clone is a singleton in its sample. The CDR3 reads CASSLGGTRGETQYF. For the CDR3, the DNA is TGTGCCAGCAGCTTGGGCGGGACCAGGGGGGAGACCCAGTACTTC. This chain connects TRBV7-3 to TRBJ2-5; the D gene is possibly TRBD1 (7 bases). This CDR3 has 15 amino acids. V shed 3 bases and J shed 5 bases, with 16 bases lying between them. Germline V gives CDR1 SGHTA, CDR2 FQGTGA.

The rearrangement links TRBV28 to TRBJ1-1; tentative D call: TRBD1 (6 bases). Trimming left V 3 bases short and J 0 bases short, with 11 bases between. The germline CDR1 and CDR2 sequences are MDHEN and SYDVKM. CDR3 length equals 15 residues. CDR3 sequence reads: CASSLGDTLNTEAFF. DNA of the CDR3: TGTGCCAGCAGTTTGGGGGACACCCTGAACACTGAAGCTTTCTTT.

The chain employs TRBV4-3 and TRBJ1-6; no reliable D call. The germline V gene encodes CDR1 LGHNA and CDR2 YSLEER. V lost 0 bases and J lost 10, with 13 bases in between. The CDR3 is 15 residues long. The CDR3 spells CASSQESPSRSPLHF. CDR3 DNA sequence: TGCGCCAGCAGCCAAGAATCGCCGAGCAGGTCACCCCTCCACTTT.

The table lists this clone with a count of one. The chain employs TRBV29-1 and TRBJ1-4, with D perhaps matching TRBD1 (5 bases). Per the germline V gene, CDR1 is SQVTM and CDR2 is ANQGSEA. The CDR3 is 12 residues long. V shed 4 bases and J shed 6 bases, with 9 bases lying between them. The CDR3 reads CSVGGGDEKLFF. CDR3 coding DNA: TGCAGCGTTGGTGGAGGGGATGAAAAACTGTTTTTT.

The chain joins TRBV7-2 to TRBJ2-2, with a possible D match to TRBD2 (6 bases). Per germline, CDR1 SGHTA and CDR2 FQGNSA. V was cut by 3 bases and J by 5 bases, with 10 bases left in between. The CDR3 spans 14 residues. The CDR3 sequence is CASSFNRGTGELFF. In DNA, the CDR3 is TGTGCCAGCAGCTTTAACCGGGGGACCGGGGAGCTGTTTTTT.

The chain couples TRBV11-2 to TRBJ1-3; D is undetermined. V dropped 5 bases and J dropped 7 bases, with 21 bases sitting between them. The CDR3 length is 16 residues. CDR1 and CDR2 (germline): SGHAT, FQNNGV. CDR3 DNA sequence: TGTGCCAGCAGCCCCCTGCGGAGTGTCGGGGAGAACACCATATATTTT. As protein: CASSPLRSVGENTIYF. The whole variable domain, filled in from reference TRBV11-2 and TRBJ1-3, reads EAGVAQSPRYKIIEKRQSVAFWCNPISGHATLYWYQQILGQGPKLLIQFQNNGVVDDSQLPKDRFSAERLKGVDSTLKIQPAKLEDSAVYLCASSPLRSVGENTIYFGEGSWLTVV.

The rearrangement uses TRBV5-5 and TRBJ1-2; 8 bases are a match to TRBD1. CDR1 is SGHKS and CDR2 is YYEKEE in the germline V gene (reference sequence). The CDR3 sequence is 16 residues long. V was clipped by 3 bases and J by 0 bases; unmatched bases: 7. CDR3 region: CASSYTGGATNYGYTF. CDR3 nucleotides: TGTGCCAGCAGCTACACAGGGGGGGCCACTAACTATGGCTACACCTTC. Variable domain in full (rest from reference TRBV5-5 and TRBJ1-2): DAGVTQSPTHLIKTRGQQVTLRCSPISGHKSVSWYQQVLGQGPQFIFQYYEKEERGRGNFPDRFSARQFPNYSSELNVNALLLGDSALYLCASSYTGGATNYGYTFGSGTRLTVV.

V and J are TRBV28 and TRBJ2-5; D might be TRBD1 (5 bases). With 4 bases removed from V and 2 bases from J, the gap between germline ends came to 11 bases. Germline V CDR1 and CDR2: MDHEN, SYDVKM. CDR3 length: 14 residues. The CDR3, as DNA: TGTGCCAGCAGTTCAAACAGGAAACAAGAGACCCAGTACTTC. Protein: CASSSNRKQETQYF.

Many counts were recorded for this clone. The chain carries TRBV21-1 and TRBJ1-2. TRBV21-1 counts as a pseudogene. CDR3 size: 15 residues. The CDR3 DNA is TGTGCCAGCAGCAAAGCCTCGGTCGGCGAGGATGGCTACACCTTC. This encodes CASSKASVGEDGYTF.

This clone was seen just once. The rearrangement uses TRBV24-1 and TRBJ2-5; the match to TRBD2 covers 8 bases. Germline V gene data show CDR1 as KGHDR and CDR2 as SFDVKD. Trimming took 4 bases from V and 3 from J; bases not matched to a gene: 3. The CDR3 contains 14 residues. DNA for the CDR3: TGTGCCACCAGTGACCGGGGGGGGAAAGAGACCCAGTACTTC. Its translation is CATSDRGGKETQYF.

V usage is TRBV9 and J usage is TRBJ1-6; D is unresolved. Trimming stripped 3 bases from V and 8 bases from J, with 15 bases between. Germline-derived CDR1 and CDR2 are SGDLS and YYNGEE. CDR3 length equals 15 residues. Written as DNA, the CDR3 is TGTGCCAGCAGCGGACACACCGAGTTTCATTCACCCCTCCACTTT. This codes for CASSGHTEFHSPLHF.

The V gene is TRBV21-1, the J gene TRBJ2-7; the table's D call, TRBD2, has no DNA check behind it. TRBV21-1 counts as a pseudogene. CDR3 length: 16 residues. CDR3 nucleotide sequence: TGTGCCAGCAGCAAAGCACCCAGAAAACTAACCTACGAGCAGTACTTC. This codes for CASSKAPRKLTYEQYF.

The chain joins TRBV19 to TRBJ2-7; 15 nucleotides agree with TRBD2. The CDR3 sequence is 16 residues long. Germline V gives CDR1 LNHDA, CDR2 SQIVND (reference sequence). V shed 4 bases and J 3 bases; nucleotides not matched to a gene: 4. The CDR3, as DNA: TGTGCCAGTAGTACGGGACTAGCGGGGGGAGTCTACGAGCAGTACTTC. As protein: CASSTGLAGGVYEQYF.

V usage is TRBV5-1 and J usage is TRBJ2-7; 11 bases are shared with TRBD2. Germline lookup yields CDR1 SGHRS and CDR2 YFSETQ. V lost 2 bases, J lost 6 bases, and 4 bases stayed unmatched. The CDR3 sequence is 14 residues long. Here the CDR3 reads CASSLLAGESEQYF. CDR3 coding DNA: TGCGCCAGCAGCTTACTAGCGGGAGAGTCCGAGCAGTACTTC.

The J gene is TRBJ2-7, the V gene TRBV7-2; maybe TRBD2 (6 bases). From germline, CDR1 is SGHTA and CDR2 FQGNSA. Trimming pared 2 bases from V and 4 bases from J, leaving 12 bases between. The length of the CDR3 is 14 residues. CDR3 protein: CASSLQPGEYEQYF. For the CDR3, the DNA is TGTGCCAGCAGCTTACAACCGGGAGAGTACGAGCAGTACTTC. Full variable domain (remainder filled in from reference TRBV7-2 and TRBJ2-7): GAGVSQSPSNKVTEKGKDVELRCDPISGHTALYWYRQSLGQGLEFLIYFQGNSAPDKSGLPSDRFSAERTGGSVSTLTIQRTQQEDSAVYLCASSLQPGEYEQYFGPGTRLTVT.